This entry lists 4 T cell receptor beta chains sequenced from one sample in a study of fetal regulatory T cell absence and autoimmunity. The method was immunoSEQ multiplex PCR; TCRdb's version includes in-frame clones alone and lacks a portion of them. The sample holds roughly 95,000 clones, roughly 78% seen once. The source material was pancreas tissue. Every receptor here comes from a male donor with IPEX syndrome.

This chain joins TRBV6-6 and TRBJ2-7; no reliable D call. V was cut by 6 bases and J by 4 bases, with 10 bases left in between. The CDR3 extends over 12 amino acids. Germline V gene sequence: CDR1 MNHNY, CDR2 SVGAGI (reference sequence). CDR3 in DNA: TGTGCCAGCAGGGGCAATGGGTACGAGCAGTACTTC. This encodes CASRGNGYEQYF.

The gene calls are TRBV19 and TRBJ1-2, with unresolved D. This CDR3 contains 12 residues. Germline values: CDR1 LNHDA, CDR2 SQIVND (reference sequence). With 10 bases removed from V and 0 bases from J, the gap between germline ends came to 9 bases. The CDR3 loop is CAIRLTNYGYTF. The DNA for the CDR3 is TGTGCCATCAGACTGACTAACTATGGCTACACCTTC.

The V and J genes are TRBV27 and TRBJ1-5; D perhaps matches TRBD1 (5 bases). The germline CDR1 and CDR2 sequences are MNHEY and SMNVEV (reference sequence). Trimming took 3 bases from V and 0 from J, leaving 9 bases between them. The length of the CDR3 is 15 residues. For the CDR3, the DNA is TGTGCCAGCAGTTTGTCGGACAATAGCAATCAGCCCCAGCATTTT. Translated: CASSLSDNSNQPQHF.

The rearrangement joins TRBV7-6 to TRBJ2-3; 14 positions agree with TRBD2. This CDR3 contains 15 residues. V trimming: 4 bases; J trimming: 4 bases; junction bases outside the gene matches: 1. CDR1 and CDR2 (germline): SGHVS, FNYEAQ. The CDR3 reads CASSSGLAGADTQYF. CDR3 in DNA: TGTGCCAGCAGCTCGGGACTAGCGGGAGCAGATACGCAGTATTTT.